A single TCR beta chain is shown here with its context. Antigen unknown. Sequencing was performed with immunoSEQ multiplex PCR; in TCRdb, only in-frame clones are kept and a portion is missing. The sample consists of tens of thousands of clones, under 90% of them appearing once. The J segment lost 3 bases and the V segment lost 7 bases, leaving 8 bases of the junction unmatched. In germline, CDR1 is MGHDK, CDR2 SYGVNS. The CDR3 has 15 amino acids. This sample is drawn from a study of OX40 agonist ivuxolimab in advanced cancers. Study-wide findings and caveats: Dose levels from 0.1 to 3.0 mg/kg saw CD4+ and CD8+ blood T cells expand clonally by week 6.

This TCR was recovered from an adult with an advanced solid tumor such as melanoma, head and neck, liver or kidney cancer. The rearrangement uses TRBV25-1 and TRBJ1-4; 7 nucleotides line up with TRBD1. The sequences come from CD4+ or CD8+ T cells sorted from blood, collected in a trial of the OX40 agonist ivuxolimab. Here the CDR3 reads CASTPPGTANEKLFF. The DNA for the CDR3 is TGTGCCAGCACCCCTCCCGGGACAGCTAATGAAAAACTGTTTTTT.